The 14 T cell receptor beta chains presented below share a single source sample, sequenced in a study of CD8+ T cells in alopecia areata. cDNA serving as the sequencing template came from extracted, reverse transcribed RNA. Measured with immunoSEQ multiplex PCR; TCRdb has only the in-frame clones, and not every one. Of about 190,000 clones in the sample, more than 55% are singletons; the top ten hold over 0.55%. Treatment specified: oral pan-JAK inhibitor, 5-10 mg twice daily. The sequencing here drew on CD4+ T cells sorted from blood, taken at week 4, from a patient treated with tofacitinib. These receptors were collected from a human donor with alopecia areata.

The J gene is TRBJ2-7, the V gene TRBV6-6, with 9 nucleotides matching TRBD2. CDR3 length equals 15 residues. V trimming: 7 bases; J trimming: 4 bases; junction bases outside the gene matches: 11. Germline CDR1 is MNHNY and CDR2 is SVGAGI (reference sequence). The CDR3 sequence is CASTRSAGGNYEQYF. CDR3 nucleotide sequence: TGTGCCAGCACACGGAGCGCGGGAGGGAATTACGAGCAGTACTTC.

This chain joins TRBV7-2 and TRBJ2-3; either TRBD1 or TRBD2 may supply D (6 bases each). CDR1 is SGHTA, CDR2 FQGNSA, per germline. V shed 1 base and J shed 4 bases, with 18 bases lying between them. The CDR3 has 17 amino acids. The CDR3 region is CASSLEGGSRGADTQYF. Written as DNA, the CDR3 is TGTGCCAGCAGCTTAGAGGGAGGCTCCAGGGGCGCAGATACGCAGTATTTT.

In DNA, the CDR3 is TGTGCCAGCAGTGCCGAGGGGGGTCAGCCCCAGCATTTT. It translates to CASSAEGGQPQHF. The gene calls are TRBV2 and TRBJ1-5; D possibly corresponds to TRBD1 (6 bases). This CDR3 contains 13 residues. Trimming left V 4 bases short and J 6 bases short, with 10 bases between. Germline CDR1 reads SNHLY; CDR2 reads FYNNEI.

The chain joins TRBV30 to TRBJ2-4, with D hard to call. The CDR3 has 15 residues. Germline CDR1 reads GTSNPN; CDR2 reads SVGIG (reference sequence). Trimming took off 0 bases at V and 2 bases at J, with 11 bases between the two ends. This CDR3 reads CAWSVLGSTKNIQYF. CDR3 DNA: TGTGCCTGGAGTGTATTGGGCTCCACCAAAAACATTCAGTACTTC.

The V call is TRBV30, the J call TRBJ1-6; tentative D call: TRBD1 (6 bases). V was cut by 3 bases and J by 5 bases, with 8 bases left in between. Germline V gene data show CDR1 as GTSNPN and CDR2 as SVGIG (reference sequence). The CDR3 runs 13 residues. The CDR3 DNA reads TGTGCCTGGAGCGGACAGCATAATTCACCCCTCCACTTT. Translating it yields CAWSGQHNSPLHF.

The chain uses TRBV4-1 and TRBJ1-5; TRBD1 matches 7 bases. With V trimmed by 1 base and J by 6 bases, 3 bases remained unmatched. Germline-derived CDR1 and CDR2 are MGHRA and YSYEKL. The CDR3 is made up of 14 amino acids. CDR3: CASSQAGGSQPQHF. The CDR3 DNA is TGCGCCAGCAGCCAAGCAGGGGGAAGTCAGCCCCAGCATTTT.

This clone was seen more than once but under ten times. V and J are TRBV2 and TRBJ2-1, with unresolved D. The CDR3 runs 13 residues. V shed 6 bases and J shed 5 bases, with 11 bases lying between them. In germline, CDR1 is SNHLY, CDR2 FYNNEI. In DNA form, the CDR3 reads TGTGCCAGCAGCCCCAGGAGCGACAATGAGCAGTTCTTC. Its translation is CASSPRSDNEQFF.

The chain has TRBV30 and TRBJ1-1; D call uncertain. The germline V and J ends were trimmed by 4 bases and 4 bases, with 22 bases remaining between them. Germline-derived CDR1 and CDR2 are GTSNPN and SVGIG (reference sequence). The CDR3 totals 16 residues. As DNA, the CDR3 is TGTGCCTGGACCGTGGGAGGGATTTCGCGTGGCACTGAAGCTTTCTTT. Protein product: CAWTVGGISRGTEAFF. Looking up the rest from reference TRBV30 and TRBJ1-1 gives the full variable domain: SQTIHQWPATLVQPVGSPLSLECTVEGTSNPNLYWYRQAAGRGLQLLFYSVGIGQISSEVPQNLSASRPQDRQFILSSKKLLLSDSGFYLCAWTVGGISRGTEAFFGQGTRLTVV.

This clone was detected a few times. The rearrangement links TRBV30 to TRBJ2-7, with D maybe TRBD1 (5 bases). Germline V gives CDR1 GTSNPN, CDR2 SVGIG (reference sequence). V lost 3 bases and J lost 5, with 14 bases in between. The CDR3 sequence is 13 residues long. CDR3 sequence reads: CAWRDTTDHEQYF. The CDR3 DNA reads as TGTGCCTGGAGGGACACTACCGATCACGAGCAGTACTTC. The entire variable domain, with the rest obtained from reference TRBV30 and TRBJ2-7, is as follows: SQTIHQWPATLVQPVGSPLSLECTVEGTSNPNLYWYRQAAGRGLQLLFYSVGIGQISSEVPQNLSASRPQDRQFILSSKKLLLSDSGFYLCAWRDTTDHEQYFGPGTRLTVT.

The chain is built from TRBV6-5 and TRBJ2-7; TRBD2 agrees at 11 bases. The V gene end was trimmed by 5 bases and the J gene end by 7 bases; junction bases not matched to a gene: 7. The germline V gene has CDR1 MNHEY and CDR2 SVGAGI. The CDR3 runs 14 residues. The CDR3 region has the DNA TGTGCCAGCAGTCCACTAGCGGGAGTAGGTGAGCAGTACTTC. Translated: CASSPLAGVGEQYF.

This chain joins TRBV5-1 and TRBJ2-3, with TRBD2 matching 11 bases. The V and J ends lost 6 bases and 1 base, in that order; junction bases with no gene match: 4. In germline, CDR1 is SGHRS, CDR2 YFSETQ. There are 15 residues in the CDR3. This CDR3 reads CASKPLAGGTDTQYF. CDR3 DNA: TGCGCCAGCAAGCCACTAGCGGGAGGCACAGATACGCAGTATTTT.

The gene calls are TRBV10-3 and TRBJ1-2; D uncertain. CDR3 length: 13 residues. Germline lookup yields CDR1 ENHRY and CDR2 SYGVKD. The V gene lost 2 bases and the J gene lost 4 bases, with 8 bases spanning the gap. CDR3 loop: CAISEAGSYGYTF. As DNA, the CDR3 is TGTGCCATCAGTGAGGCAGGCAGCTATGGCTACACCTTC.

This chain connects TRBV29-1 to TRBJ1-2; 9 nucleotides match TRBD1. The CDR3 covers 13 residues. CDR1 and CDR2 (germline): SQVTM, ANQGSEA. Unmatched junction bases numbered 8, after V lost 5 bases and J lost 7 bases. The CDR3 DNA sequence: TGCAGCGTTACGGATACGACAGGGGGTGGCTACACCTTC. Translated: CSVTDTTGGGYTF. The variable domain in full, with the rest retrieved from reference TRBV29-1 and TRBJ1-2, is SAVISQKPSRDICQRGTSLTIQCQVDSQVTMMFWYRQQPGQSLTLIATANQGSEATYESGFVIDKFPISRPNLTFSTLTVSNMSPEDSSIYLCSVTDTTGGGYTFGSGTRLTVV.

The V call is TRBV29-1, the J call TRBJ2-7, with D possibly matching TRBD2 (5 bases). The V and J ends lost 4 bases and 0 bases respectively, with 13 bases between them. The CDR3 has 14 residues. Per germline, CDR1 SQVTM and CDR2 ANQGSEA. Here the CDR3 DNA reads TGCAGCGTTGCAGGCGTCGGGGTCTCCTACGAGCAGTACTTC. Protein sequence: CSVAGVGVSYEQYF.